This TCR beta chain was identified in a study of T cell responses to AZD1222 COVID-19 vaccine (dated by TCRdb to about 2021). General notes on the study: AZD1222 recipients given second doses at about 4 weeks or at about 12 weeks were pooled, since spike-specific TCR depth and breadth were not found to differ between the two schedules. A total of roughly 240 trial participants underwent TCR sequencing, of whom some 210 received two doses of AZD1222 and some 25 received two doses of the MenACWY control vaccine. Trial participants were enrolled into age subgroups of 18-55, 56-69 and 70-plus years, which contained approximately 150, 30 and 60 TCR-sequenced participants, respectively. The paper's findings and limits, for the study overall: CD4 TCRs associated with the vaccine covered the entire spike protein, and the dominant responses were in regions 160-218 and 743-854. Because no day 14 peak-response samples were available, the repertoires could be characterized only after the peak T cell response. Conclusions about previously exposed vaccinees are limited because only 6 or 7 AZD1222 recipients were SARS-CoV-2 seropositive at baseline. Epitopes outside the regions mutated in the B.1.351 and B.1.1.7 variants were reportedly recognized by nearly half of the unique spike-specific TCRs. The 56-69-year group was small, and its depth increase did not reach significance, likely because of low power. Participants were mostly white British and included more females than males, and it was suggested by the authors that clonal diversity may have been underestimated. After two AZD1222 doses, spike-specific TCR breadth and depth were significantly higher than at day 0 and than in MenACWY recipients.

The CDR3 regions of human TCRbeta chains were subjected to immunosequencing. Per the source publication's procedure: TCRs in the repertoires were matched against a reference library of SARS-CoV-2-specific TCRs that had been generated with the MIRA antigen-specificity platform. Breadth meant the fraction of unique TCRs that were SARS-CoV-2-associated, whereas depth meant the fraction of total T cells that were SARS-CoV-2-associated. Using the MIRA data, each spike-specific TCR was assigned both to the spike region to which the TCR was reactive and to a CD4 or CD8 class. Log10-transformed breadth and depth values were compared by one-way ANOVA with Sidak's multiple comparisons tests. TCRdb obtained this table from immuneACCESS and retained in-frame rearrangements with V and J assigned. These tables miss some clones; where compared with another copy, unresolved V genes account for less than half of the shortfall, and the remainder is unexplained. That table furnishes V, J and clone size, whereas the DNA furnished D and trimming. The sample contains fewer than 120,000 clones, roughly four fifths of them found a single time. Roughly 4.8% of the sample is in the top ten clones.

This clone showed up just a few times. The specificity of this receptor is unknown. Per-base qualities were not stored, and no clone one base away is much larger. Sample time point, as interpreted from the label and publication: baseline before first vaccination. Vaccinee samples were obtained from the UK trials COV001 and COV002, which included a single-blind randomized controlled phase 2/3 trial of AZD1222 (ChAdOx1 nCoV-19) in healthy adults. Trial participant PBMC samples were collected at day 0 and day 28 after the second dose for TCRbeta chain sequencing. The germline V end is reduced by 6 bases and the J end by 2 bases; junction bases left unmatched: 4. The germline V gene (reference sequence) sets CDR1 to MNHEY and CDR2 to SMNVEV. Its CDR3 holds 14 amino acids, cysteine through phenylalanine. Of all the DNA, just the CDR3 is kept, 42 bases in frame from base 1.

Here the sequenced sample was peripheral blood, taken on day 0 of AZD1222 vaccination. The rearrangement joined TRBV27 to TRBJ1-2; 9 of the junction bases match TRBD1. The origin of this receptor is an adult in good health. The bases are TGTGCCAGCAGGGGGACAGGGAAGAACTATGGCTACACCTTC. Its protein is CASRGTGKNYGYTF.